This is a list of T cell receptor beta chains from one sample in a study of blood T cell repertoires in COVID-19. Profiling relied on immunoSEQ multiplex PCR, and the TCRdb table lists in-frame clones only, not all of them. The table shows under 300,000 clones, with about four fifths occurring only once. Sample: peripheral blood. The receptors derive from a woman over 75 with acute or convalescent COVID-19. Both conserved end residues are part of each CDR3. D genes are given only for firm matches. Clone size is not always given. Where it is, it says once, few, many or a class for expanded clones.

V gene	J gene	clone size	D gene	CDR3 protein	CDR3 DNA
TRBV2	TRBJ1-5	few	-	CASSEPYQPQHF	TGTGCCAGCAGTGAACCTTATCAGCCCCAGCATTTT
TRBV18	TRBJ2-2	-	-	CASSPLANTGELFF	TGTGCCAGCTCACCACTCGCGAACACCGGGGAGCTGTTTTTT
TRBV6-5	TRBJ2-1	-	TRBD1	CASSLRTGQDHEQFF	TGTGCCAGCAGCCTCCGGACAGGGCAGGACCATGAGCAGTTCTTC
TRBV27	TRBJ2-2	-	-	CASSLGGIDTGELFF	TGTGCCAGCAGTTTGGGCGGGATAGACACCGGGGAGCTGTTTTTT
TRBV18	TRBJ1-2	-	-	CASSPPAGDYGYTF	TGTGCCAGCTCACCACCGGCGGGGGACTATGGCTACACCTTC
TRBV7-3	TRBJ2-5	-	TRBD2	CASSFSGGPQETQYF	TGTGCCAGCAGCTTTAGCGGGGGCCCACAAGAGACCCAGTACTTC
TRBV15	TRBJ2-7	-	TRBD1	CATSGDRDFPEQYF	TGTGCCACCAGCGGGGACAGGGATTTCCCCGAGCAGTACTTC
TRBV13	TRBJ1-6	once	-	CASSLEGSSPLHF	TGTGCCAGCAGCTTGGAGGGGAGCTCACCCCTCCACTTT
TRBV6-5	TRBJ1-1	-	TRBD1	CASGTGGSVTEAFF	TGTGCCTCCGGGACAGGGGGCTCGGTGACTGAAGCTTTCTTT
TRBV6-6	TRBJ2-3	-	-	CACSLTRGTDTQYF	TGTGCCTGCAGCCTGACCCGGGGCACAGATACGCAGTATTTT
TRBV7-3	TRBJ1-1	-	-	CASSLEQMNTEAFF	TGTGCCAGCAGCTTAGAACAGATGAACACTGAAGCTTTCTTT
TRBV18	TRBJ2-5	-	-	CASSPQSQTETQYF	TGTGCCAGCTCACCACAGTCACAGACAGAGACCCAGTACTTC
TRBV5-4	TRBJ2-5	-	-	CASSFRDLRKTQYF	TGTGCCAGCAGCTTCCGGGACTTGAGGAAGACCCAGTACTTC
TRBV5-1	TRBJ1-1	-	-	CASSDWKGTEAFF	TGCGCCAGCAGCGACTGGAAGGGGACTGAAGCTTTCTTT
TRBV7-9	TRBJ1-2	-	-	CASSLQVPYGYTF	TGTGCCAGCAGCTTGCAGGTTCCCTATGGCTACACCTTC
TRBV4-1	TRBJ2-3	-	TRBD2	CASSQDKRGAFTDTQYF	TGCGCCAGCAGCCAAGATAAGCGGGGGGCCTTCACAGATACGCAGTATTTT
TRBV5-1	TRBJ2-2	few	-	CASTSGQRYTGELFF	TGCGCCAGCACCAGCGGACAGAGATACACCGGGGAGCTGTTTTTT
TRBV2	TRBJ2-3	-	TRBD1	CASSGEAHRGKGGTDTQYF	TGTGCCAGCAGTGGGGAGGCCCACAGGGGGAAGGGAGGCACAGATACGCAGTATTTT
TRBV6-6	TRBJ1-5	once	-	CASSYWGGRSNQPQHF	TGTGCCAGCAGTTACTGGGGGGGGCGCAGCAATCAGCCCCAGCATTTT
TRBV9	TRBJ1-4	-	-	CASSVENRAGEKLFF	TGTGCCAGCAGCGTAGAAAACAGGGCAGGGGAAAAACTGTTTTTT
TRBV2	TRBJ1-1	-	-	CASSESQGTEAFF	TGTGCCAGCAGTGAAAGTCAGGGGACTGAAGCTTTCTTT
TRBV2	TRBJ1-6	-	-	CASSDPGNNSPLHF	TGTGCCAGCAGTGACCCAGGAAATAATTCACCCCTCCACTTT
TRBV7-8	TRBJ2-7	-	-	CASSSSSRLSSYEQYF	TGTGCCAGCAGCTCATCGTCACGGTTAAGCTCCTACGAGCAGTACTTC
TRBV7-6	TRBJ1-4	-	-	CASSPARGGGYEKLFF	TGTGCCAGCAGCCCGGCTCGTGGGGGAGGGTATGAAAAACTGTTTTTT
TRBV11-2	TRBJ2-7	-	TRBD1	CASRLQTGSSYEQYF	TGTGCCAGCAGACTTCAGACAGGGAGTTCCTACGAGCAGTACTTC
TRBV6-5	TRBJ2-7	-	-	CASTGKYEQYF	TGTGCCAGCACAGGTAAATACGAGCAGTACTTC
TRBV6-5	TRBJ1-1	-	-	CASGREEAFF	TGTGCCAGCGGTCGGGAGGAAGCTTTCTTT
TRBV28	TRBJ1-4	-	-	CASSSPATNEKLFF	TGTGCCAGCTCGTCCCCCGCAACTAATGAAAAACTGTTTTTT
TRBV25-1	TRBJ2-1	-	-	CATQTPFDEQFF	TGTGCCACCCAGACTCCCTTCGATGAGCAGTTCTTC
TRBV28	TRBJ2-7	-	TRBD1	CASRLVPGQGSDEQYF	TGTGCCAGCAGGCTAGTTCCGGGACAGGGGTCCGACGAGCAGTACTTC
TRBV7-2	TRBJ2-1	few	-	CASSLDGGSSYNEQFF	TGTGCCAGCAGCTTAGACGGCGGCTCCTCCTACAATGAGCAGTTCTTC
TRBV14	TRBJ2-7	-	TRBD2	CASSQPGSGGREQYF	TGTGCCAGCAGCCAACCAGGCAGCGGGGGAAGAGAGCAGTACTTC
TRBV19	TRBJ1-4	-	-	CASSISGRLDEKLFF	TGTGCCAGTAGTATATCAGGGCGGCTGGATGAAAAACTGTTTTTT
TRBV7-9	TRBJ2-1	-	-	CASSWGDEQFF	TGTGCCAGCAGCTGGGGGGATGAGCAGTTCTTC
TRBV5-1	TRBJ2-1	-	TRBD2	CASSLVGLAGATGNEQFF	TGCGCCAGCAGCTTGGTAGGACTAGCGGGGGCCACAGGGAATGAGCAGTTCTTC
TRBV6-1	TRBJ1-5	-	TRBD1	CASSEEARDRGFVGEDQPQHF	TGTGCCAGCAGTGAAGAGGCCCGGGACAGGGGTTTTGTCGGCGAGGATCAGCCCCAGCATTTT
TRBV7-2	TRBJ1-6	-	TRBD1	CASSLVRGDSPLHF	TGTGCCAGCAGCTTAGTCAGGGGGGATTCACCCCTCCACTTT
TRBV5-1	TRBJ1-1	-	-	CASSSTGFTEAFF	TGCGCCAGCAGCTCGACGGGTTTCACTGAAGCTTTCTTT
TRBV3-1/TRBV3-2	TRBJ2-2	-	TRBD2	CASSPGGTSGDAGELFF	TGTGCCAGCAGCCCAGGGGGGACTAGCGGGGACGCCGGGGAGCTGTTTTTT
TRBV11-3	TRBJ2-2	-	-	CASSFVAGGTGELFF	TGTGCCAGCAGCTTTGTGGCAGGGGGGACCGGGGAGCTGTTTTTT
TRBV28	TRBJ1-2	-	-	CASSLTTYRYGYTF	TGTGCCAGCAGTTTGACAACTTACCGCTATGGCTACACCTTC
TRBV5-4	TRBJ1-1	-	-	CASSSDGIAFF	TGTGCCAGCAGCTCTGACGGGATCGCTTTCTTT
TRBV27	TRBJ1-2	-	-	CASKRTGDYGYTF	TGTGCCAGCAAGAGGACGGGGGATTATGGCTACACCTTC
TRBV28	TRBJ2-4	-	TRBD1	CASSPQGARNIQYF	TGTGCCAGCAGTCCACAGGGGGCGCGAAACATTCAGTACTTC
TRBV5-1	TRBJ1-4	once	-	CASSPTGPATNEKLFF	TGCGCCAGCAGCCCCACAGGGCCTGCAACTAATGAAAAACTGTTTTTT
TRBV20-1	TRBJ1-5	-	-	CSASGNRVDQPQHF	TGCAGTGCTAGTGGGAACAGGGTAGATCAGCCCCAGCATTTT
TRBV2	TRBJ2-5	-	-	CASSEVLGVGGETQYF	TGTGCCAGCAGTGAAGTTTTGGGGGTTGGGGGGGAGACCCAGTACTTC
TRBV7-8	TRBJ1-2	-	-	CASSPTLQGPYGYTF	TGTGCCAGCAGCCCCACTTTACAGGGACCCTATGGCTACACCTTC
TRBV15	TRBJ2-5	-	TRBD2	CATSPRTSGGGRAETQYF	TGTGCCACCAGCCCCCGGACTAGCGGGGGGGGTCGCGCGGAGACCCAGTACTTC
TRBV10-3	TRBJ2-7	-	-	CAISEIQGPYEQYF	TGTGCCATCAGTGAAATTCAGGGGCCATACGAGCAGTACTTC
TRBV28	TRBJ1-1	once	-	CASSPRTPMNTEAFF	TGTGCCAGCAGTCCCCGGACACCTATGAACACTGAAGCTTTCTTT
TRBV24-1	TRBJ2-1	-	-	CATSDYLASNEQFF	TGTGCCACCAGTGATTACCTCGCCAGCAATGAGCAGTTCTTC
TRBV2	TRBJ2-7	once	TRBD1	CASREDREYEQYF	TGTGCCAGCAGAGAGGACAGGGAGTACGAGCAGTACTTC